This T cell receptor (beta chain) is from a study of beta chain features in type 1 diabetes. Investigators reverse transcribed all isolated RNA, so they sequenced expressed TCRB transcripts. The protocol was immunoSEQ multiplex PCR, while the TCRdb copy is restricted to in-frame clones and leaves out a portion. Found here are under 400,000 clones, roughly 12% of them singletons; the top ten hold around 0.0099%. This clone was counted between two and nine times. Its cognate antigen is unknown. Germline CDR1 reads MDHEN; CDR2 reads SYDVKM. V lost 3 bases and J lost 15; bases outside the gene matches: 4. The CDR3 spans 11 residues. Overall study results and limits: When VDJ junctions were examined, type 1 diabetes patients showed fewer insertions and more deletions. Patients with Type 1 diabetes showed moderately but significantly shorter TCRB CDR3s in all four CD4+ subsets.

V is TRBV28 and J is TRBJ2-1; 8 nucleotides align to TRBD2. Sequencing was carried out using naive CD4+ T cells from blood. This TCR came from a woman between 18 and 29 years old with type 1 diabetes. The CDR3 region has the DNA TGTGCCAGCAGTTTGGGGACTAGGGTGTTCTTC. Protein product: CASSLGTRVFF.